These 32 T cell receptor beta chains were all obtained from the same sample, sequenced in a study of tissue T cells after allogeneic stem cell transplantation. Profiled with immunoSEQ multiplex PCR; TCRdb holds only in-frame clones, not every one. The profile covers about 50,000 clones, with about 73% appearing a single time and around 0.67% taken by the ten largest. Input material: sorted cells pooled from one or two spleens. These receptors all come from a pool of C57BL/6 mice in good health.

Points on this clone: Gene names refer to mouse genes. Sequencing ends 1 residue short of the CDR3 end; the germline J gene provides the rest. The genes are TRBV16 and TRBJ2-7; 10 bases fit TRBD1. The CDR3 consists of 14 residues. Unmatched junction bases numbered 2, after V lost 3 bases and J lost 3 bases. The germline V gene has CDR1 SGHSA and CDR2 FRNQAP. CDR3 bases read: TGTGCAAGCAGCTTCAGGACAGGGGGCTATGAACAGTAC. Protein product: CASSFRTGGYEQY. The whole CDR3 region reads CASSFRTGGYEQYF.

As to this clone: The genes and germline here are from mouse. The read finishes 1 residue shy of the CDR3 end, and the germline J gene is used to complete it. The chain has TRBV29 and TRBJ2-4, with D unresolved. The germline gives CDR1 MSHET, CDR2 SYDVDS. Trimming left V 5 bases short and J 4 bases short, with 4 bases between. CDR3 length: 11 amino acids. The CDR3 protein is CASSRKNTLYF. Incomplete CDR3 DNA: TGTGCTAGCAGTAGAAAAAACACCTTGTAC.

Points on this clone: Mouse gene names and germline throughout. From the germline J gene comes the end of the CDR3, since the read stops 1 residue before it. This chain joins TRBV13-2 and TRBJ2-4; maybe TRBD1 (5 bases). This CDR3 contains 15 residues. CDR1 is NNHNN, CDR2 SYGAGS, per germline (reference sequence). With 5 bases removed from V and 0 bases from J, the gap between germline ends came to 13 bases. The CDR3 loop reads CASGYGQTSQNTLYF. The CDR3 bases that were read are TGTGCCAGCGGATATGGACAAACTAGTCAAAACACCTTGTAC.

Of note for this clone: The germline and genes are mouse ones. The read stops 1 residue short of the end of the CDR3; the missing end is completed from the germline J gene. The gene calls are TRBV2 and TRBJ1-4, with D unresolved. CDR1 is LGHNA, CDR2 YSYQKL, per germline. The CDR3 runs to 16 residues. The germline V and J ends were trimmed by 0 bases and 5 bases, with 13 bases remaining between them. This CDR3 is CASSQEGWGANERLFF. CDR3 DNA (partial): TGTGCCAGCAGCCAAGAGGGGTGGGGTGCGAACGAAAGATTATTT.

Regarding this clone: Genes and germline are mouse. CDR3 residues: CASGDAWGGDTQYF. The covered CDR3 bases are TGTGCCAGCGGTGATGCCTGGGGGGGGGACACCCAGTAC. The rearrangement links TRBV13-2 to TRBJ2-5; 9 nucleotides align to TRBD2. The read terminates 1 residue ahead of where the CDR3 ends, so the germline J gene completes it. Looked up from germline, CDR1 is NNHNN and CDR2 is SYGAGS (reference sequence). Germline trimming cut 0 bases from V and 6 bases from J; bases unmatched to any gene: 2. There are 14 residues in the CDR3.

As to this clone: The gene names given are mouse names. Coverage ceases 1 residue before the CDR3 finishes, and the germline J gene fills in the end. V is TRBV31 and J is TRBJ1-1, with TRBD1 matching 8 bases. Germline V gene data show CDR1 as GKSSPN and CDR2 as SITVG. The CDR3 sequence is 14 residues long. The V gene end was trimmed by 5 bases and the J gene end by 3 bases; junction bases not matched to a gene: 8. The CDR3 reads CAWRYRGRDTEVFF. The sequenced CDR3 bases are TGTGCCTGGCGGTACAGGGGGAGGGACACAGAAGTCTTC.

As regards this clone: Genes and germline come from the mouse. The read terminates 1 residue before the CDR3 end, so the remaining end is supplied by the germline J gene. The chain links TRBV13-3 to TRBJ1-5; D might be TRBD1 (6 bases). Germline CDR1 NNHDY, CDR2 SYVADS. The ends were cut back, 1 base at V and 2 bases at J, with 7 bases in the middle. This CDR3 region has 14 residues. The CDR3 reads CASSDPGDNQAPLF. CDR3 bases read: TGTGCCAGCAGTGATCCAGGGGACAACCAGGCTCCGCTT.

This clone appeared once. Gene labels here are mouse ones. The read gets to within 1 residue of the CDR3 end, and the germline J gene fills in the rest. This rearrangement joins TRBV12-1 to TRBJ2-3, with D uncertain. CDR3 size: 12 residues. The germline V gene encodes CDR1 SGHSN and CDR2 HYEKVE. Deletions cut 1 base from V and 3 bases from J, with 4 bases between. The sequenced CDR3 bases are TGTGCCAGCTCTCTTAGGGCAGAAACGCTGTAT. As protein: CASSLRAETLY. In full, the CDR3 is CASSLRAETLYF. Filled out from reference TRBV12-1 and TRBJ2-3, the complete variable domain reads DSGVVQSPRHIIKEKGGRSVLTCIPISGHSNVVWYQQTLGKELKFLIQHYEKVERDKGFLPSRFSVQQFDDYHSEMNMSALELEDSAMYFCASSLRAETLYFGSGTRLTVL.

Of note for this clone: The germline and genes are mouse ones. The CDR3 end lies 1 residue beyond the end of the read and is filled in from the germline J gene. The chain links TRBV1 to TRBJ2-7, with 9 bases fitting TRBD2. Germline loops: CDR1 NSQYPW, CDR2 LRSPGD (reference sequence). V trimming: 0 bases; J trimming: 0 bases; junction bases outside the gene matches: 3. This CDR3 contains 16 residues. The CDR3 sequence is CTCSAEGLGSSYEQYF. CDR3 DNA (partial): TGCACCTGCAGTGCAGAAGGACTGGGGAGCTCCTATGAACAGTAC.

About this clone: Mouse gene names apply. The read ends 1 residue early relative to the CDR3; the germline J gene fills the gap. The genes are TRBV12-1 and TRBJ2-2; 7 positions match TRBD1. Germline V gene lookup returns CDR1 SGHSN and CDR2 HYEKVE. This CDR3 is built from 16 residues. The trim removed 0 bases at V and 0 bases at J, leaving 3 bases unmatched. CDR3 DNA, as far as it was read: TGTGCCAGCTCTCTCCGCCAGGGGGCAAACACCGGGCAGCTCTAC. It yields the protein CASSLRQGANTGQLY. The entire CDR3 sequence reads CASSLRQGANTGQLYF.

Turning to this clone: Genes here carry mouse names. The CDR3 end falls 1 residue outside the read, so it is completed with the germline J gene. The chain employs TRBV3 and TRBJ1-3; no reliable D call. The V gene's germline CDR1 is SNHLY and CDR2 FYNGKV (reference sequence). The CDR3 extends over 14 amino acids. Trimming stripped 5 bases from V and 0 bases from J, with 8 bases between. This CDR3 reads CASSPTPSGNTLYF. Partial CDR3 DNA: TGTGCCAGCAGCCCGACCCCTTCTGGAAATACGCTCTAT.

Points on this clone: Genes and germline come from the mouse. Read sequence stops 1 residue before the CDR3 end, and the germline J gene provides the missing end. V and J are TRBV19 and TRBJ2-1; 10 bases are a match to TRBD1. The CDR3 is made up of 13 amino acids. The germline V gene has CDR1 FNHDT and CDR2 SITEND (reference sequence). J lost 7 bases, V lost 2 bases, and 0 bases had no gene match. The CDR3 sequence is CASSMTGGAEQFF. The part of the CDR3 DNA that was read is TGTGCCAGCAGTATGACAGGGGGCGCTGAGCAGTTC.

With regard to this clone: Gene names denote mouse genes. The sequenced fragment ends 1 residue before the CDR3 boundary, so the rest is inferred from the germline J gene. The chain is built from TRBV5 and TRBJ2-1, with TRBD2 matching over 12 bases. CDR3 length equals 18 residues. Germline-derived CDR1 and CDR2 are LGHNA and YNLKQL (reference sequence). Trimming cost V 4 bases and J 1 base; bases outside gene matches: 8. The part of the CDR3 DNA that was read is TGTGCCAGCAGCCCTCCGGGACTGGGGGGTCCGAACTATGCTGAGCAGTTC. As protein: CASSPPGLGGPNYAEQF. In full, the CDR3 is CASSPPGLGGPNYAEQFF.

As regards this clone: The gene names given are mouse names. The CDR3 extends 1 residue past the end of the read, so its final part is completed from the germline J gene. V is TRBV14 and J is TRBJ1-2, with 9 bases that match TRBD1. Germline loops: CDR1 SGHDT, CDR2 FRDEAV. V shed 5 bases and J 3 bases; nucleotides not matched to a gene: 5. The CDR3 sequence is 14 residues long. The CDR3 sequence is CASSPGTGYSDYTF. Incomplete CDR3 DNA: TGTGCCAGCAGCCCCGGGACAGGGTACTCCGACTACACC.

Remarks on this clone: Gene names refer to mouse genes. The read gets to within 1 residue of the CDR3 end, and the germline J gene fills in the rest. The chain combines TRBV16 with TRBJ2-3; D may correspond to TRBD1 or TRBD2 (5 bases each). Germline V gene data show CDR1 as SGHSA and CDR2 as FRNQAP. The CDR3 sequence is 13 residues long. Trimming removed 3 bases at V and 6 bases at J, with 10 bases between. CDR3 DNA, as far as it was read: TGTGCAAGCAGCTTCGGGGGATCGGAAACGCTGTAT. It yields the protein CASSFGGSETLY. The full CDR3 protein is CASSFGGSETLYF.

Comment on this clone: Mouse gene names and germline throughout. The DNA ends 1 residue before the CDR3 does, and the rest of the CDR3 is filled in from the germline J gene. The chain carries TRBV4 and TRBJ1-2, with no clear D. Trimming took off 4 bases at V and 1 base at J, with 4 bases between the two ends. CDR3 length equals 12 residues. Germline V CDR1 and CDR2: LGHDT, YNNKQL (reference sequence). Incomplete CDR3 DNA: TGTGCCAGCAGCTTTATAAACTCCGACTACACC. As protein: CASSFINSDYT. In full, the CDR3 is CASSFINSDYTF.

Comments on this clone: Germline and genes here are mouse. The observed sequence ends 1 residue before the CDR3 terminus, with the missing tail filled in from the germline J gene. The rearrangement joins TRBV26 to TRBJ1-4; a possible D gene is TRBD1 (6 bases). The V gene lost 0 bases and the J gene lost 7 bases, with 12 bases spanning the gap. The CDR3 contains 15 residues. Germline CDR1 reads KGHPV; CDR2 reads FQNQEV (reference sequence). The CDR3 bases that were read are TGTGCCAGCAGTCTGTCGGGGGGCGCAATCGAAAGATTATTT. This codes for CASSLSGGAIERLF. The whole CDR3 region reads CASSLSGGAIERLFF.

With regard to this clone: The listed genes are named as in mouse. The read ends 1 residue before the CDR3 terminus; that terminus is restored from the germline J gene. The V gene is TRBV2, the J gene TRBJ2-5; 10 positions agree with TRBD2. The V and J ends lost 0 bases and 7 bases, in that order; junction bases with no gene match: 4. The CDR3 covers 15 residues. CDR1 and CDR2 (germline): LGHNA, YSYQKL. CDR3 sequence: CASSQEGTGANTQYF. Partial CDR3 DNA: TGTGCCAGCAGCCAAGAGGGGACTGGGGCGAACACCCAGTAC.

A note on this clone: Germline and genes: mouse. The read comes to an end 1 residue before the CDR3 does, leaving the germline J gene to fill in the end. The rearrangement uses TRBV16 and TRBJ2-1, with 9 bases matching TRBD2. The CDR3 loop spans 14 amino acids. The V segment lost 3 bases and the J segment 3 bases; nucleotides outside the gene matches: 0. The germline V gene encodes CDR1 SGHSA and CDR2 FRNQAP. The CDR3 protein is CASSFGGAYAEQFF. The CDR3 bases that were read are TGTGCAAGCAGCTTTGGGGGGGCCTATGCTGAGCAGTTC.

This clone was recorded a few times. Genes and germline are mouse. The read gets to within 1 residue of the CDR3 end, and the germline J gene fills in the rest. The chain combines TRBV2 with TRBJ1-5, with TRBD1 matching over 7 bases. The V gene end was trimmed by 3 bases and the J gene end by 3 bases; junction bases not matched to a gene: 2. This CDR3 has 14 residues. Germline V gene lookup returns CDR1 LGHNA and CDR2 YSYQKL. The CDR3 region is CASSQGDSNQAPLF. The CDR3 bases that were read are TGTGCCAGCAGCCAGGGGGACAGCAACCAGGCTCCGCTT.

As regards this clone: The listed genes are named as in mouse. The CDR3: CASGGYAEQFF. CDR3 bases read: TGTGCCAGCGGTGGATATGCTGAGCAGTTC. The chain couples TRBV13-2 to TRBJ2-1; D gene ambiguous. The read falls 1 residue short of the CDR3 end, and the missing part is taken from the germline J gene. V was cut by 3 bases and J by 4 bases, with 2 bases left in between. The CDR3 spans 11 residues. Germline CDR1 reads NNHNN; CDR2 reads SYGAGS (reference sequence).

In regard to this clone: The gene names given are mouse names. From the germline J gene comes the end of the CDR3, since the read stops 1 residue before it. This chain links TRBV15 with TRBJ2-7, with no clear D. V lost 6 bases and J lost 6, with 9 bases in between. The CDR3 runs to 11 residues. Germline lookup yields CDR1 SGHND and CDR2 FRSKSL. The sequenced part of the CDR3 DNA is TGTGCCAGCAGGCAGGACCGTGAACAGTAC. Amino acid sequence: CASRQDREQY. The full CDR3 protein is CASRQDREQYF.

To note about this clone: Here the gene names and germline are mouse. The observed sequence ends 1 residue before the CDR3 terminus, with the missing tail filled in from the germline J gene. The rearrangement joins TRBV12-1 to TRBJ1-5, with a tentative D call TRBD1 (5 bases). Trimming left V 2 bases short and J 9 bases short, with 13 bases between. CDR3 length: 13 residues. From germline, CDR1 is SGHSN and CDR2 HYEKVE. The CDR3 sequence: CASSPGRGRAPLF. The sequenced part of the CDR3 DNA is TGTGCCAGCTCTCCCGGACGGGGGAGGGCTCCGCTT.

As to this clone: Gene names refer to mouse genes. The observed sequence ends 1 residue before the CDR3 terminus, with the missing tail filled in from the germline J gene. V is TRBV19 and J is TRBJ2-4; tentative D call: TRBD1 (6 bases). This CDR3 spans 13 amino acids. Germline V CDR1 and CDR2: FNHDT, SITEND (reference sequence). The ends were cut back, 6 bases at V and 3 bases at J, with 11 bases in the middle. CDR3 protein: CASTTGRQNTLYF. The CDR3 bases that were read are TGTGCCAGCACTACAGGGCGGCAAAACACCTTGTAC.

On this clone itself: Gene and germline names: mouse. The observed sequence ends 1 residue before the CDR3 terminus, with the missing tail filled in from the germline J gene. The genes are TRBV13-3 and TRBJ1-2, with D perhaps matching TRBD1 (5 bases). Trimming left V 1 base short and J 3 bases short, with 13 bases between. The CDR3 has 15 residues. CDR1 and CDR2 (germline): NNHDY, SYVADS. CDR3 loop: CASSDNMGLDSDYTF. Partial CDR3 DNA: TGTGCCAGCAGTGATAATATGGGGCTGGACTCCGACTACACC.

The sample holds one count of this clone. All gene names here are mouse names. The read ends 1 residue shy of where the CDR3 ends; the end is completed using the germline J gene. The chain carries TRBV26 and TRBJ2-2, with D possibly being TRBD1 (6 bases). V was pared by 4 bases and J by 3 bases, with 12 bases between. CDR1 is KGHPV, CDR2 FQNQEV, per germline (reference sequence). CDR3 size: 15 residues. The part of the CDR3 DNA that was read is TGTGCCAGCAGTCGCAGGGGAGGGGACACCGGGCAGCTCTAC. Translation: CASSRRGGDTGQLY. Given in full, the CDR3 is CASSRRGGDTGQLYF.

Comments on this clone: The germline and genes are mouse ones. The missing CDR3 end, 1 residue past where the read stops, is filled in from the germline J gene. The rearrangement joins TRBV3 to TRBJ2-7; 8 bases line up with TRBD2. V lost 5 bases and J lost 1; bases outside the gene matches: 4. Per germline, CDR1 SNHLY and CDR2 FYNGKV (reference sequence). CDR3 length: 14 amino acids. The CDR3 DNA, read in part, is TGTGCCAGCAGCCCGGACTGGGTTTCCTATGAACAGTAC. Amino acids: CASSPDWVSYEQY. The entire CDR3 protein is CASSPDWVSYEQYF.

Details on this clone: The genes are named according to mouse. Sequencing ends 1 residue short of the CDR3 end; the germline J gene provides the rest. The chain links TRBV12-1 to TRBJ1-3; unclear D gene. Germline V lookup: CDR1 SGHSN, CDR2 HYEKVE. The CDR3 spans 14 residues. V shed 0 bases and J shed 2 bases, with 7 bases lying between them. The CDR3 here is CASSLSGAGNTLYF. Incomplete CDR3 DNA: TGTGCCAGCTCTCTCAGTGGGGCTGGAAATACGCTCTAT.

In the case of this clone: Gene names and germline refer to mouse. The read gets to within 1 residue of the CDR3 end, and the germline J gene fills in the rest. This chain links TRBV31 with TRBJ1-2; no definite D call. The CDR3 is 12 amino acids. Germline loops: CDR1 GKSSPN, CDR2 SITVG. Trimming took 0 bases from V and 2 from J, leaving 4 bases between them. The CDR3 DNA, read in part, is TGTGCCTGGAGTCTGAAGAACTCCGACTACACC. Its protein product is CAWSLKNSDYT. In full, the CDR3 is CAWSLKNSDYTF.

As regards this clone: Germline and genes: mouse. This chain's CDR3 is CASSIRRTEVFF. The CDR3 DNA, read in part, is TGTGCCAGCAGTATAAGGAGGACAGAAGTCTTC. The rearrangement links TRBV19 to TRBJ1-1; the D is unclear. The read ends 1 residue shy of where the CDR3 ends; the end is completed using the germline J gene. Germline CDR1 is FNHDT and CDR2 is SITEND (reference sequence). This CDR3 contains 12 residues. The V end was cut by 1 base, the J end by 5 bases, with 6 bases between.

With respect to this clone: Mouse gene names and germline throughout. The missing CDR3 end, 1 residue past where the read stops, is filled in from the germline J gene. This rearrangement joins TRBV13-3 to TRBJ2-4; 7 nucleotides line up with TRBD2. The length of the CDR3 is 15 residues. CDR1 and CDR2 (germline): NNHDY, SYVADS. The trim removed 3 bases at V and 0 bases at J, leaving 4 bases unmatched. The CDR3 here is CASSVGGTSQNTLYF. The DNA read from the CDR3 is TGTGCCAGCAGTGTGGGGGGTACTAGTCAAAACACCTTGTAC.

Turning to this clone: Here the gene names and germline are mouse. The CDR3 loop is CASRWRVQDTQYF. The sequenced part of the CDR3 DNA is TGTGCCAGCAGATGGAGGGTCCAAGACACCCAGTAC. The chain links TRBV13-1 to TRBJ2-5; D not certain. Read sequence stops 1 residue before the CDR3 end, and the germline J gene provides the missing end. The germline V gene has CDR1 NSHNY and CDR2 SYGAGN. This CDR3 has 13 amino acids. Between the trimmed V and J ends, which lost 5 bases and 2 bases, there was a span of 9 bases.